This TCR beta chain was observed in a study of cytomegalovirus exposure and HLA in healthy donors. General study findings and limits: Immune exposure information available was restricted to CMV serostatus.

For this clone: Its target is not known.

The PCR was carried out with 60 Vbeta primers and 13 Jbeta primers. Profiling relied on immunoSEQ multiplex PCR, and the TCRdb table lists in-frame clones only, not all of them. The profile shows 85,000 to 120,000 clones, 70% to 90% of them singletons. The CDR3 spans 13 residues. V lost 5 bases and J 3 bases, leaving 10 bases between the germline ends. CDR1 is SGHTA and CDR2 is FQGNSA in the germline V gene. The material sequenced was PBMCs. The sequence was collected from a man aged 35-49 years in good health and CMV-seronegative. V is TRBV7-2 and J is TRBJ1-1, with a possible D match to TRBD1 (6 bases). CDR3 region: CASSLTGYTEAFF. The DNA of the CDR3 is TGTGCCAGCAGCCTAACAGGGTACACTGAAGCTTTCTTT. The variable domain in full, completed from reference TRBV7-2 and TRBJ1-1, reads GAGVSQSPSNKVTEKGKDVELRCDPISGHTALYWYRQSLGQGLEFLIYFQGNSAPDKSGLPSDRFSAERTGGSVSTLTIQRTQQEDSAVYLCASSLTGYTEAFFGQGTRLTVV.